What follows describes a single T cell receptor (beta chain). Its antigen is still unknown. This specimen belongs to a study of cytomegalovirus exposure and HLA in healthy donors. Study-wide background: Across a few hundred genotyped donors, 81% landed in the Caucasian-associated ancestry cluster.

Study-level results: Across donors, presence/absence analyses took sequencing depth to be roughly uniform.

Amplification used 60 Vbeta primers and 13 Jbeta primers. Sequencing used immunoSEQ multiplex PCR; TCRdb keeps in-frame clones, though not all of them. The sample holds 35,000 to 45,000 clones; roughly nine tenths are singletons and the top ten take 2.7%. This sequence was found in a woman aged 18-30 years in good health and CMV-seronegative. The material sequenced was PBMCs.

The CDR3 sequence is CASSLKWGDFSSYNEQFF. The CDR3 nucleotides are TGTGCCAGCAGTTTAAAGTGGGGGGACTTTAGCTCCTACAATGAGCAGTTCTTC. The chain combines TRBV27 with TRBJ2-1; a possible D gene is TRBD2 (6 bases). Germline CDR1 is MNHEY and CDR2 is SMNVEV (reference sequence). CDR3 length equals 18 residues. With 2 bases removed from V and 0 bases from J, the gap between germline ends came to 17 bases.